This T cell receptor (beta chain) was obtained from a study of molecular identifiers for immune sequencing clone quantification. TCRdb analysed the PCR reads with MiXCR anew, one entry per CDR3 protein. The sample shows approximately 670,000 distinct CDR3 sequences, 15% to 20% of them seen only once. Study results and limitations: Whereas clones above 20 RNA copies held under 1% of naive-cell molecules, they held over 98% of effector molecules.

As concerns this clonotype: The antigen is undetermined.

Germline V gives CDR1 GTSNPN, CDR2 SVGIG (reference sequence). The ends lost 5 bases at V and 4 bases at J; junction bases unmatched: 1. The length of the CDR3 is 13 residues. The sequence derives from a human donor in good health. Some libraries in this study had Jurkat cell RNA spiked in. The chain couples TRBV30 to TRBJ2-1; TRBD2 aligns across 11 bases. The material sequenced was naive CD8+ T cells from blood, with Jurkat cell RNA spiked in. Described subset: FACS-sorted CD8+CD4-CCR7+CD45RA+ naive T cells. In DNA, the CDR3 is TGTGCCTGGGGGACTAGCGGTTACAATGAGCAGTTCTTC. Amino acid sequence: CAWGTSGYNEQFF.